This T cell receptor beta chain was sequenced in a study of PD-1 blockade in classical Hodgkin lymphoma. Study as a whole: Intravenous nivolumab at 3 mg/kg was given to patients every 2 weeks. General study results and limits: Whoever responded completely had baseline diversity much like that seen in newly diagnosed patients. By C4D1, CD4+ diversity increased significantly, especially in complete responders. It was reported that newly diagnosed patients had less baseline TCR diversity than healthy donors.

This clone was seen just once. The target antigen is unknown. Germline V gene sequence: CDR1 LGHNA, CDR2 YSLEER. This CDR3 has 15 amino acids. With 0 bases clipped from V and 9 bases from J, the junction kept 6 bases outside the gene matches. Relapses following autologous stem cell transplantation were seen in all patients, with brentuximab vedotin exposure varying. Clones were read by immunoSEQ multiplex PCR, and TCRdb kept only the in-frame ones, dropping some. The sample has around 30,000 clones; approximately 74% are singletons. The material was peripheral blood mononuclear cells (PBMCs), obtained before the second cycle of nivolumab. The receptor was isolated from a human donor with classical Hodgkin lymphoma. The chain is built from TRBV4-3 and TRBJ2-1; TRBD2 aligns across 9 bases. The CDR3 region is CASSQDAGGQGEQFF. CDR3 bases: TGCGCCAGCAGCCAAGATGCGGGGGGGCAGGGTGAGCAGTTCTTC.